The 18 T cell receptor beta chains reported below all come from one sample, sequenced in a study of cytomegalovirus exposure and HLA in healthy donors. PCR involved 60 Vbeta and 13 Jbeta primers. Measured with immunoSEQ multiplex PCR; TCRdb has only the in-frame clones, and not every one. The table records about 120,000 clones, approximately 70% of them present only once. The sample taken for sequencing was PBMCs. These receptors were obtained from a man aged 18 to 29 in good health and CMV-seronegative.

The CDR3 is CASSFTVTDQETQYF. The CDR3 DNA is TGTGCCAGCAGTTTTACCGTGACAGATCAAGAGACCCAGTACTTC. This chain uses TRBV27 with TRBJ2-5; weak D call: TRBD1 (5 bases). Trimming took 3 bases from V and 2 from J, leaving 13 bases between them. The germline V gene has CDR1 MNHEY and CDR2 SMNVEV (reference sequence). The CDR3 covers 15 residues.

CDR3 nucleotides: TGTGCCAGCAGCTCAGGGGTTAGTGGCTACACCTTC. It encodes CASSSGVSGYTF. The V call is TRBV7-9, the J call TRBJ1-2, with D maybe TRBD1 (6 bases). The CDR3 is 12 residues long. Trimming removed 4 bases at V and 7 bases at J, with 10 bases between. Per the germline V gene, CDR1 is SEHNR and CDR2 is FQNEAQ (reference sequence).

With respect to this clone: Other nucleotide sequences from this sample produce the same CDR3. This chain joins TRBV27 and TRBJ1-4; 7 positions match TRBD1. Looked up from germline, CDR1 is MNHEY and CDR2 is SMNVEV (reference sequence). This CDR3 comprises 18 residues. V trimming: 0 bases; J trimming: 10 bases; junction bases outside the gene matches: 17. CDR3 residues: CASSLSGGLGTVIRKLFF. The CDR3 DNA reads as TGTGCCAGCAGTTTATCGGGGGGATTGGGGACAGTTATCCGAAAACTGTTTTTT.

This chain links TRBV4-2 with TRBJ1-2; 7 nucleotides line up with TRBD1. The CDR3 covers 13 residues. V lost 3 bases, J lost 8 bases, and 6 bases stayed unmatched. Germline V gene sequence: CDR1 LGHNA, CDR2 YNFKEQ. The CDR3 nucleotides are TGTGCCAGCAGCCAGGGGGACAGCCCCGGCTACACCTTC. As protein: CASSQGDSPGYTF.

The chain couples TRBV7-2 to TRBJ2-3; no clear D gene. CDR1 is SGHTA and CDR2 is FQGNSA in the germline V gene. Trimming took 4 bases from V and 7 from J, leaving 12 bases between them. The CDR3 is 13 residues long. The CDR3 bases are TGTGCCAGCAGCTCCTCGCTTCAGAATACGCAGTATTTT. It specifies CASSSSLQNTQYF.

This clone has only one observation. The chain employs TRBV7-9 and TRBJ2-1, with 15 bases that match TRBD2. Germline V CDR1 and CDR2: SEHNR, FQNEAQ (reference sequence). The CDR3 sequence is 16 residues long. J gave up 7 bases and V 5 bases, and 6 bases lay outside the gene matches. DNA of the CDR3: TGTGCCAGCAGCCCGCGGACTAGCGGGAGGGGGAATGAGCAGTTCTTC. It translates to CASSPRTSGRGNEQFF.

CDR3 sequence: CASSLTGVGYTF. Here the CDR3 DNA reads TGTGCCAGCAGTCTAACAGGGGTAGGCTACACCTTC. The genes are TRBV6-5 and TRBJ1-2; 7 nucleotides align to TRBD1. This CDR3 comprises 12 residues. Germline CDR1 MNHEY, CDR2 SVGAGI. V shed 5 bases, J shed 8 bases, and the junction held 5 bases outside the gene matches.

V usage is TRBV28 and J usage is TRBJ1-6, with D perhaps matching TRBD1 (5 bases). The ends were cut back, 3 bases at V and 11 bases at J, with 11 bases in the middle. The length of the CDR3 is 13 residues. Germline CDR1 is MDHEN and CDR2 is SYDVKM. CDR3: CASSLGGWTPLHF. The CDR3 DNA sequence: TGTGCCAGCAGTTTGGGGGGATGGACACCCCTCCACTTT.

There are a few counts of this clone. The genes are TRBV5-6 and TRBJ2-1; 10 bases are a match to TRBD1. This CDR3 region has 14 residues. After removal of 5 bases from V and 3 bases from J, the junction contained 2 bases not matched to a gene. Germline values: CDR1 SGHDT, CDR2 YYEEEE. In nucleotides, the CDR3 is TGTGCCAGCAGGCGGACAGGGGGCTACAATGAGCAGTTCTTC. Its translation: CASRRTGGYNEQFF.

The CDR3 nucleotides read TGTGCCAGCAGTACCCGGGACAACTCCTACGAGCAGTACTTC. This codes for CASSTRDNSYEQYF. The chain links TRBV27 to TRBJ2-7; a weak D match, TRBD1 (6 bases). The CDR3 runs 14 residues. Germline V CDR1 and CDR2: MNHEY, SMNVEV (reference sequence). Deletions cut 5 bases from V and 0 bases from J, with 11 bases between.

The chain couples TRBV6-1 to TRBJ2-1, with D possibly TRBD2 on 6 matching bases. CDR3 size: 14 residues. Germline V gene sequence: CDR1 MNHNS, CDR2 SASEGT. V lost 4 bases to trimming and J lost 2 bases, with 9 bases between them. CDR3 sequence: CASSASATYNEQFF. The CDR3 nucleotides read TGTGCCAGCAGTGCTAGCGCCACCTACAATGAGCAGTTCTTC.

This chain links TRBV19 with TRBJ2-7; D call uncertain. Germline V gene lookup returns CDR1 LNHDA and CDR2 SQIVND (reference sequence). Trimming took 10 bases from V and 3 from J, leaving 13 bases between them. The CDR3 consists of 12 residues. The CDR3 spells CATLGPYYEQYF. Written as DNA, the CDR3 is TGTGCCACCCTCGGTCCTTACTACGAGCAGTACTTC.

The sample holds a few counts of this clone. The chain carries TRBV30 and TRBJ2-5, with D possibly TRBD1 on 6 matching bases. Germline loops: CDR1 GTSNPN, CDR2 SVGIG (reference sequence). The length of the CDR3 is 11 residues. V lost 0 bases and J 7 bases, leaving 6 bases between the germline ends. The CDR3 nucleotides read TGTGCCTGGAGTGTACAGGGGACCCAGTACTTC. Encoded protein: CAWSVQGTQYF.

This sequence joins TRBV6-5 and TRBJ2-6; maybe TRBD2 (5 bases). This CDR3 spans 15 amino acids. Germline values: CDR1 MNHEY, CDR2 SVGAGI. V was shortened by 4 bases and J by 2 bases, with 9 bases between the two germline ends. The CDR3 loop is CASSSRETGANVLTF. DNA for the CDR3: TGTGCCAGCAGTTCGAGGGAGACTGGGGCCAACGTCCTGACTTTC.

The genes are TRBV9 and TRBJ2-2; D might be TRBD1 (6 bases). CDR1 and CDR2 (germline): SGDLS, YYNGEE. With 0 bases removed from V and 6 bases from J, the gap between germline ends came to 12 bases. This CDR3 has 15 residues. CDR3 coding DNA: TGTGCCAGCAGCGTAGGTGGGGGCGGTTCCGGGGAGCTGTTTTTT. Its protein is CASSVGGGGSGELFF.

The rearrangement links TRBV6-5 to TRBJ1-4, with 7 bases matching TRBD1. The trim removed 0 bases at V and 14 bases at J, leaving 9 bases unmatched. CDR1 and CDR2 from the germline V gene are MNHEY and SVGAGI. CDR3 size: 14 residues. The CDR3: CASSYSLGGKRLFF. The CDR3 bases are TGTGCCAGCAGTTACTCCCTAGGGGGCAAGCGGCTGTTTTTT.

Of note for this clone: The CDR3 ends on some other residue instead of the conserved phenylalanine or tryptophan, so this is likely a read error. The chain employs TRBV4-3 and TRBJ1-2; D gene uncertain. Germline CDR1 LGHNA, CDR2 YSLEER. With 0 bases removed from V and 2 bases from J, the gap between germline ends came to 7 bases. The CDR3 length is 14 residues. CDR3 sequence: CASSQDLRNYGYTL. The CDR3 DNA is TGCGCCAGCAGCCAAGATCTACGCAACTATGGCTACACCTTG.

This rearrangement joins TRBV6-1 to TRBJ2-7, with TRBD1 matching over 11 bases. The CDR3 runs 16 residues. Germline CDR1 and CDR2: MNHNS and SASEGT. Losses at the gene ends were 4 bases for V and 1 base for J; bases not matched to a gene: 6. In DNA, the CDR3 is TGTGCCAGCAGTGGAGCGCGGGACAGGGGGTCCTACGAGCAGTACTTC. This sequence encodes CASSGARDRGSYEQYF.